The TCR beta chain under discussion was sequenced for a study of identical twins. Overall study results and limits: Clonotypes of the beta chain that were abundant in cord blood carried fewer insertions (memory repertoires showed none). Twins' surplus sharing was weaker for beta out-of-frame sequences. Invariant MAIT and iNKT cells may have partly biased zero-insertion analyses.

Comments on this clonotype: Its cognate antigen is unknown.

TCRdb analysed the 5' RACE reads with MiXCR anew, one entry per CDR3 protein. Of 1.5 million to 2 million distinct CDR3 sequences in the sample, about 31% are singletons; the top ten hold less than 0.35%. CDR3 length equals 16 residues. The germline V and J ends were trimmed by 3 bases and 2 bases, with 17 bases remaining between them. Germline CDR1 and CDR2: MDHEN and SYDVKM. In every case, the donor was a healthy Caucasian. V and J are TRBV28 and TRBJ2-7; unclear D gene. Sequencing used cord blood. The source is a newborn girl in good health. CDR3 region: CASSFGFRSPTYEQYF. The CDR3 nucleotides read TGTGCCAGCAGTTTTGGCTTCAGGAGCCCAACCTACGAGCAGTACTTC. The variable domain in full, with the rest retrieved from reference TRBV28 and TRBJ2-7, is DVKVTQSSRYLVKRTGEKVFLECVQDMDHENMFWYRQDPGLGLRLIYFSYDVKMKEKGDIPEGYSVSREKKERFSLILESASTNQTSMYLCASSFGFRSPTYEQYFGPGTRLTVT.